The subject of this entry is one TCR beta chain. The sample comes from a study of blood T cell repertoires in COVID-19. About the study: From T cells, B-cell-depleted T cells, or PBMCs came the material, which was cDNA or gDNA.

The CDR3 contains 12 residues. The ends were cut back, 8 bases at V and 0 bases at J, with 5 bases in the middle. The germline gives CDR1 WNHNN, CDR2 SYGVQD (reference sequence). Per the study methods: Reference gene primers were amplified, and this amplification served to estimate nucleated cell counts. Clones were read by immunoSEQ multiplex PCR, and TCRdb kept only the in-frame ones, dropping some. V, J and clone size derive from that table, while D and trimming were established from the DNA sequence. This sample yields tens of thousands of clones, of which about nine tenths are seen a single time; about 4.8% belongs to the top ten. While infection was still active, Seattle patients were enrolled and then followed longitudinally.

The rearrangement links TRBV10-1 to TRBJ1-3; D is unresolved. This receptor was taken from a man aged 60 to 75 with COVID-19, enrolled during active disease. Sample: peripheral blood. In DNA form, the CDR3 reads TGCGCCAGCGGAGGCTCTGGAAACACCATATATTTT. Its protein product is CASGGSGNTIYF.